Listed below are T cell receptor beta chains from one sample, sequenced in a study of T cells after yellow fever vaccination. From the 5' RACE reads, TCRdb called clonotypes with MiXCR, one entry per CDR3 protein. The sample includes approximately 350,000 distinct CDR3 sequences, 11% of them seen just once. The sequenced sample was PBMCs, obtained on the day of the first yellow fever vaccination. The receptors stem from a young man who received the YFV17D yellow fever vaccine. CDR3s include the opening cysteine and the closing phenylalanine or tryptophan. Fields, in order: V gene, clone size, D gene, J gene, CDR3 protein, CDR3 DNA. D genes are given only for firm matches. Where a row states a size, it is once, few, many or the class of an expanded clone; other rows omit it.

v_gene: TRBV11-2
abundance: NA
d_gene: TRBD2
j_gene: TRBJ2-2
CDR3aa: CASLAGGGPGELFF
CDR3nt: TGTGCCAGCCTAGCGGGGGGGGGACCCGGGGAGCTGTTTTTT

v_gene: TRBV18
abundance: few
d_gene: NA
j_gene: TRBJ2-2
CDR3aa: CASSPDTAANTGELFF
CDR3nt: TGTGCCAGCTCGCCGGACACGGCGGCGAACACCGGGGAGCTGTTTTTT

v_gene: TRBV12-3/TRBV12-4
abundance: many
d_gene: NA
j_gene: TRBJ2-2
CDR3aa: CASSFETGELFF
CDR3nt: TGTGCCAGCAGTTTTGAGACCGGGGAGCTGTTTTTT

v_gene: TRBV12-3/TRBV12-4
abundance: NA
d_gene: NA
j_gene: TRBJ2-1
CDR3aa: CASSRRDPQRGEQFF
CDR3nt: TGTGCCAGCAGCCGCCGGGACCCCCAACGTGGTGAGCAGTTCTTC

v_gene: TRBV12-5
abundance: NA
d_gene: NA
j_gene: TRBJ2-2
CDR3aa: CASAKGNTGELFF
CDR3nt: TGTGCTAGTGCCAAGGGAAACACCGGGGAGCTGTTTTTT

v_gene: TRBV7-3
abundance: NA
d_gene: NA
j_gene: TRBJ2-3
CDR3aa: CASSLRGAQTDTQYF
CDR3nt: TGTGCCAGCAGCTTAAGGGGGGCTCAGACAGATACGCAGTATTTT

v_gene: TRBV4-1
abundance: many
d_gene: NA
j_gene: TRBJ2-1
CDR3aa: CASSHPVVAAYNEQFF
CDR3nt: TGCGCCAGCAGCCACCCGGTGGTAGCGGCCTACAATGAGCAGTTCTTC

v_gene: TRBV10-3
abundance: NA
d_gene: TRBD1
j_gene: TRBJ2-3
CDR3aa: CATGQAGTDTQYF
CDR3nt: TGTGCCACCGGACAGGCGGGCACAGATACGCAGTATTTT

v_gene: TRBV6-4
abundance: few
d_gene: NA
j_gene: TRBJ2-6
CDR3aa: CASSDSHSGANVLTF
CDR3nt: TGTGCCAGCAGTGACAGCCACTCTGGGGCCAACGTCCTGACTTTC

v_gene: TRBV29-1
abundance: few
d_gene: TRBD1
j_gene: TRBJ1-1
CDR3aa: CSVEGKQGANVRNTEAFF
CDR3nt: TGCAGCGTTGAAGGAAAACAGGGGGCGAACGTAAGGAACACTGAAGCTTTCTTT

v_gene: TRBV20-1
abundance: NA
d_gene: NA
j_gene: TRBJ2-2
CDR3aa: CSARRTAIGELFF
CDR3nt: TGCAGTGCGAGAAGGACAGCGATAGGGGAGCTGTTTTTT

v_gene: TRBV7-2
abundance: few
d_gene: TRBD1
j_gene: TRBJ2-3
CDR3aa: CASSPRAGGLADTQYF
CDR3nt: TGTGCCAGCAGCCCGAGGGCAGGGGGCCTGGCAGATACGCAGTATTTT

v_gene: TRBV10-3
abundance: few
d_gene: NA
j_gene: TRBJ2-3
CDR3aa: CAISGEMGRASTDTQYF
CDR3nt: TGTGCCATCAGTGGGGAAATGGGACGGGCGAGCACAGATACGCAGTATTTT

v_gene: TRBV18
abundance: NA
d_gene: NA
j_gene: TRBJ2-5
CDR3aa: CASSLIITNQETQYF
CDR3nt: TGTGCCAGCTCACTCATAATAACCAACCAAGAGACCCAGTACTTC

v_gene: TRBV4-2
abundance: NA
d_gene: NA
j_gene: TRBJ1-4
CDR3aa: CASSQRRAPNEKLFF
CDR3nt: TGTGCCAGCAGCCAACGTAGGGCACCGAATGAAAAACTGTTTTTT

v_gene: TRBV9
abundance: NA
d_gene: NA
j_gene: TRBJ1-4
CDR3aa: CASSIGTSLGEKLFF
CDR3nt: TGTGCCAGCAGCATCGGGACTTCCTTGGGGGAAAAACTGTTTTTT

v_gene: TRBV12-3/TRBV12-4
abundance: NA
d_gene: NA
j_gene: TRBJ1-1
CDR3aa: CASSLRQHAEAFF
CDR3nt: TGTGCCAGCAGTTTAAGGCAGCACGCTGAAGCTTTCTTT

v_gene: TRBV6-1
abundance: many
d_gene: NA
j_gene: TRBJ2-2
CDR3aa: CASQSAGRRTGELFF
CDR3nt: TGTGCCAGCCAAAGCGCGGGGAGGCGCACCGGGGAGCTGTTTTTT

v_gene: TRBV5-4
abundance: NA
d_gene: TRBD1
j_gene: TRBJ1-1
CDR3aa: CASSWSGQLTEAFF
CDR3nt: TGTGCCAGCAGCTGGTCGGGACAGCTCACTGAAGCTTTCTTT

v_gene: TRBV6-4
abundance: many
d_gene: NA
j_gene: TRBJ1-1
CDR3aa: CASKAQEEGAAEAFF
CDR3nt: TGTGCCAGCAAAGCACAGGAGGAAGGGGCCGCTGAAGCTTTCTTT

v_gene: TRBV4-3
abundance: few
d_gene: NA
j_gene: TRBJ2-1
CDR3aa: CASSPETDNEQFF
CDR3nt: TGCGCCAGCAGCCCAGAGACGGACAATGAGCAGTTCTTC

v_gene: TRBV10-2
abundance: few
d_gene: NA
j_gene: TRBJ1-1
CDR3aa: CASSELNRANTEAFF
CDR3nt: TGCGCCAGCAGTGAGCTCAACAGGGCTAACACTGAAGCTTTCTTT